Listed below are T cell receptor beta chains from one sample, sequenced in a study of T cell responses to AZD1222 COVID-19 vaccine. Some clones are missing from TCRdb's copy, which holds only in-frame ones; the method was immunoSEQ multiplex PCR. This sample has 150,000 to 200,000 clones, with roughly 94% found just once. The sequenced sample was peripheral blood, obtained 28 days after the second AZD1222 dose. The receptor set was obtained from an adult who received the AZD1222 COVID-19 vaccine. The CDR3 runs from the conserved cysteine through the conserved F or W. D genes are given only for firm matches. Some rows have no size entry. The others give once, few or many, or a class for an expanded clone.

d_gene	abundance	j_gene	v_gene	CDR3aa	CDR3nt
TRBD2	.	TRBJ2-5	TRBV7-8	CPRRPTAGGAQETQYF	TGTCCCCGCCGCCCCACGGCGGGGGGGGCCCAAGAGACCCAGTACTTC
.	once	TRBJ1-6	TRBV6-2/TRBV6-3	CASSTRIHRERASPLHF	TGTGCCAGCAGTACCCGAATACACAGGGAACGGGCCTCACCCCTCCACTTT
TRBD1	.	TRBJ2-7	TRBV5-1	CASSLGVGTGGDEQYF	TGCGCCAGCAGCTTGGGAGTAGGGACAGGGGGCGACGAGCAGTACTTC
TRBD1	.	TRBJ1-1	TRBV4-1	CASSQQGAKNTEAFF	TGCGCCAGCAGCCAGCAGGGGGCTAAGAACACTGAAGCTTTCTTT
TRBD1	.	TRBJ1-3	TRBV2	CASSPVTTPGQPGNTIYF	TGTGCCAGCAGTCCAGTCACTACACCGGGACAGCCTGGAAACACCATATATTTT
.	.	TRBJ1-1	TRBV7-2	CASSLSGMNTEAFF	TGTGCCAGCAGCTTGTCAGGGATGAACACTGAAGCTTTCTTT
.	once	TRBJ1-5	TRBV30	CAWSVNQPQHF	TGTGCCTGGAGTGTTAATCAGCCCCAGCATTTT
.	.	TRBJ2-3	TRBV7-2	CASSPGLSTDTQYF	TGTGCCAGCAGCCCCGGTCTTAGCACAGATACGCAGTATTTT
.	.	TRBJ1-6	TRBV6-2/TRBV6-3	CASSYEGLYSPLHF	TGTGCCAGCAGTTACGAAGGGTTATATTCACCCCTCCACTTT
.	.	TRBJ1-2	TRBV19	CASSKAYGYTF	TGTGCCAGTAGTAAGGCCTATGGCTACACCTTC
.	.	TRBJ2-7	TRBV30	CAWNVEGYEQYF	TGTGCCTGGAATGTAGAGGGCTACGAGCAGTACTTC
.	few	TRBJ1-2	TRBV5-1	CASSPSRRYGYTF	TGCGCCAGCAGCCCCTCAAGACGCTATGGCTACACCTTC
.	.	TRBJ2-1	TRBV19	CASSMAGSYNEQFF	TGTGCCAGTAGTATGGCAGGCTCCTACAATGAGCAGTTCTTC
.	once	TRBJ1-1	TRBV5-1	CASSLGRVPEAFF	TGCGCCAGCAGCTTGGGTCGCGTCCCTGAAGCTTTCTTT
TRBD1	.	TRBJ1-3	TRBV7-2	CASSQGQGGRNTIYF	TGTGCCAGCAGCCAAGGACAGGGGGGGAGAAACACCATATATTTT
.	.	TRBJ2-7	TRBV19	CASSIAGHSYEQYF	TGTGCCAGTAGTATAGCGGGGCACTCCTACGAGCAGTACTTC
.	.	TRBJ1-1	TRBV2	CASSEEATKTEAFF	TGTGCCAGCAGTGAAGAGGCCACTAAAACGGAAGCTTTCTTT
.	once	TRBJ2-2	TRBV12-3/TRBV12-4	CASGRAGELFF	TGTGCCAGCGGCCGAGCCGGGGAGCTGTTTTTT
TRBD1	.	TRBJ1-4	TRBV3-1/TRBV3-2	CASSQALSGGDEKLFF	TGTGCCAGCAGCCAGGCCCTTTCAGGGGGCGATGAAAAACTGTTTTTT
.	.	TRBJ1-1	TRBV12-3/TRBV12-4	CASSYRAYTEAFF	TGTGCCAGCAGTTACAGGGCTTACACTGAAGCTTTCTTT
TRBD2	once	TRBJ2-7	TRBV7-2	CASSGLAGQYEQYF	TGTGCCAGCAGCGGACTAGCGGGGCAGTACGAGCAGTACTTC
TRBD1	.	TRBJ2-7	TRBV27	CASRGDRDEQYF	TGTGCCAGCAGGGGTGACAGGGACGAGCAGTACTTC
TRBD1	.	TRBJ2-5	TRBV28	CASSLSGGQETQYF	TGTGCCAGCAGTTTATCAGGGGGCCAAGAGACCCAGTACTTC
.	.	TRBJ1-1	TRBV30	CAWSDDPGPNTEAFF	TGTGCCTGGAGTGACGACCCAGGGCCGAACACTGAAGCTTTCTTT
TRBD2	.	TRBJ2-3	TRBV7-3	CASSEGLAGGPPDTQYF	TGTGCCAGCAGCGAGGGACTAGCGGGAGGGCCCCCAGATACGCAGTATTTT
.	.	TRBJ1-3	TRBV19	CASSIGTVSGNTIYF	TGTGCCAGTAGTATCGGGACTGTCTCTGGAAACACCATATATTTT
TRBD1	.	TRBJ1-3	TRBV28	CASSFQGAGNTIYF	TGTGCCAGCAGTTTCCAGGGGGCGGGAAACACCATATATTTT
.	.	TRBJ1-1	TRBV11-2	CASSLGYRDLNTEAFF	TGTGCCAGCAGCTTAGGATACAGGGACTTGAACACTGAAGCTTTCTTT
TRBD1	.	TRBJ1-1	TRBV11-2	CASSSRGRDRTLNTEAFF	TGTGCCAGCAGCTCTAGGGGTCGGGACAGAACACTTAACACTGAAGCTTTCTTT
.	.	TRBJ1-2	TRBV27	CASSLRRDGGYGYTF	TGTGCCAGCAGTCTTAGGCGGGACGGGGGATATGGCTACACCTTC
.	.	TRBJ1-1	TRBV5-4	CASSPPGGEAFF	TGTGCCAGCAGCCCCCCGGGGGGTGAAGCTTTCTTT
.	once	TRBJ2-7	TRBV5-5	CASSLGTDYYEQYF	TGTGCCAGCAGCTTGGGCACAGACTACTACGAGCAGTACTTC
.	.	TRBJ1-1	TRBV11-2	CASSLVFQGIPWRNTEAFF	TGTGCCAGCAGCTTAGTCTTTCAGGGAATCCCTTGGCGGAACACTGAAGCTTTCTTT
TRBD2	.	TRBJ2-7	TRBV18	CASSPGIGLAGRFEQYF	TGTGCCAGCTCACCCGGAATAGGACTAGCGGGACGATTCGAGCAGTACTTC
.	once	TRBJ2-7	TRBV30	CAWSTGWGAYEQYF	TGTGCCTGGAGTACAGGTTGGGGGGCCTACGAGCAGTACTTC
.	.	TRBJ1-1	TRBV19	CASGGQVMNTEAFF	TGTGCCAGTGGGGGCCAAGTTATGAACACTGAAGCTTTCTTT
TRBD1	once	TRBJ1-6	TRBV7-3	CASSLGDRGSPLHF	TGTGCCAGCAGCTTGGGGGACAGGGGATCACCCCTCCACTTT
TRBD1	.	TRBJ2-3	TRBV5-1	CASSPRTGPHTQYF	TGCGCCAGCAGCCCGAGGACAGGGCCACATACGCAGTATTTT
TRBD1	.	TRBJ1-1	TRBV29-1	CSVERGRMNTEAFF	TGCAGCGTTGAAAGGGGGCGGATGAACACTGAAGCTTTCTTT
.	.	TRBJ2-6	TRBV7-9	CASSGLRMAGANVLTF	TGTGCCAGCAGCGGACTTAGGATGGCTGGGGCCAACGTCCTGACTTTC